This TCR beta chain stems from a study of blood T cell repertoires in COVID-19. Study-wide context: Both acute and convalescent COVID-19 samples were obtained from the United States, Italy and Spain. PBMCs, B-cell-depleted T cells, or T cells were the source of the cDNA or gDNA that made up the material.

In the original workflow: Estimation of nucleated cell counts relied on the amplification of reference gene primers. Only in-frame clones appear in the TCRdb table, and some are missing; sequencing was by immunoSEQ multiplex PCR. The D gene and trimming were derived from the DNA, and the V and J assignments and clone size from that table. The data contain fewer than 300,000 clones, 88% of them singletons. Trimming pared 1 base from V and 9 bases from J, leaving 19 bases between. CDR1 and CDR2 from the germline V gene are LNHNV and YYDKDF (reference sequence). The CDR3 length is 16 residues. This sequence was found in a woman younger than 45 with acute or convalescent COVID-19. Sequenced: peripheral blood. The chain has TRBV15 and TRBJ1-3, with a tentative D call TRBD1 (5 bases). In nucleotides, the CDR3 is TGTGCCACCAGCAGAGCGACCGGGACCGCCGGGGGCACCATATATTTT. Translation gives CATSRATGTAGGTIYF.